These 3 T cell receptor beta chains share one sample of origin, sequenced in a study of T-cell memory formation after mild COVID-19. TCRdb used MiXCR to reprocess the 5' RACE reads, holding one entry per CDR3 protein. The sample has approximately 440,000 distinct CDR3 sequences; around 20% are singletons. What was sequenced was PBMCs or a T cell subset sorted from them (not recorded which). These receptors were obtained from an adult woman who had mild COVID-19 (a few samples of this study predate the infection). Cell type and time point are not known.

The chain has TRBV12-3 or TRBV12-4 and TRBJ2-3; TRBD2 aligns across 10 bases. The CDR3 spans 17 residues. Trimming took 3 bases from V and 3 from J; bases not matched to a gene: 9. The CDR3 loop reads CASSLSGGAFRTDTQYF. In nucleotides, the CDR3 is TGTGCCAGCAGTTTGAGCGGGGGGGCGTTTCGGACAGATACGCAGTATTTT.

The chain employs TRBV20-1 and TRBJ1-1; D is possibly TRBD1 (5 bases). This CDR3 has 14 amino acids. Germline assignment: CDR1 DFQATT and CDR2 SNEGSKA (reference sequence). Trimming left V 4 bases short and J 0 bases short, with 12 bases between. This CDR3 is CSAKYKGMNTEAFF. For the CDR3, the DNA is TGCAGTGCTAAGTATAAGGGGATGAACACTGAAGCTTTCTTT.

The rearrangement links TRBV20-1 to TRBJ2-5; D perhaps matches TRBD1 (6 bases). The germline V and J ends were trimmed by 3 bases and 3 bases, with 14 bases remaining between them. CDR1 DFQATT and CDR2 SNEGSKA come from the germline V gene (reference sequence). This CDR3 is built from 14 residues. The CDR3, as DNA: TGCAGTGCTAGTTTGGGGGCTCGAGAAGAGACCCAGTACTTC. Protein: CSASLGAREETQYF.